This T cell receptor beta chain was documented in a study of T-cell reconstitution after alpha-beta-depleted transplantation in children. This clonotype was seen many times. CDR3 size: 13 residues. Germline CDR1 is SGHTA and CDR2 is FQGNSA. Trimming took off 2 bases at V and 8 bases at J, with 12 bases between the two ends. The TCRbeta library incorporated unique molecular identifiers. TCRdb called the PCR reads again in MiXCR, with one record for every CDR3 protein. The data hold about 980,000 distinct CDR3 sequences, with about 29% observed a single time. This TCR derives from a boy under two years old who had a stem cell transplant for SCID, so the T cells may come from the graft donor. The specimen was PBMCs, mostly from graft donor cells, collected 360 days after TCRalphabeta/CD19-depleted stem cell transplant. The gene calls are TRBV7-2 and TRBJ1-2; D is unclear. DNA of the CDR3: TGTGCCAGCAGCTTAATTACTTTGGGGGGCTACACCTTC. This gives the protein CASSLITLGGYTF. Full variable domain (remainder filled in from reference TRBV7-2 and TRBJ1-2): GAGVSQSPSNKVTEKGKDVELRCDPISGHTALYWYRQSLGQGLEFLIYFQGNSAPDKSGLPSDRFSAERTGGSVSTLTIQRTQQEDSAVYLCASSLITLGGYTFGSGTRLTVV.